Following are 14 T cell receptor beta chains from one sample sequenced in a study of cytomegalovirus exposure and HLA in healthy donors. Assay used: immunoSEQ multiplex PCR; TCRdb lists only in-frame clones, some missing. The sample has around 300,000 clones; roughly 87% are singletons. Material: PBMCs. Source of these receptors: a woman in her twenties or thirties in good health and CMV-seropositive.

This clone has only one observation. This chain uses TRBV18 with TRBJ2-5; D unresolved. Trimming pared 2 bases from V and 1 base from J, leaving 8 bases between. The germline CDR1 and CDR2 sequences are KGHSH and LQKENI. The CDR3 consists of 14 residues. CDR3 protein: CASSPGVAQETQYF. In DNA, the CDR3 is TGTGCCAGCTCACCAGGGGTTGCCCAAGAGACCCAGTACTTC.

The chain combines TRBV18 with TRBJ1-1, with D possibly TRBD1 on 6 matching bases. The CDR3 runs to 14 residues. Per the germline V gene, CDR1 is KGHSH and CDR2 is LQKENI. The V and J ends lost 7 bases and 0 bases respectively, with 12 bases between them. The CDR3 spells CASFQGILNTEAFF. In DNA form, the CDR3 reads TGTGCCAGCTTCCAGGGGATTTTGAACACTGAAGCTTTCTTT.

For the CDR3, the DNA is TGTGCCATCAGTGATATTAGGGCCCACGCGAACACTGAAGCTTTCTTT. Protein product: CAISDIRAHANTEAFF. The chain employs TRBV10-3 and TRBJ1-1; no clear D. Germline V gene lookup returns CDR1 ENHRY and CDR2 SYGVKD. Deletions cut 3 bases from V and 1 base from J, with 15 bases between. This CDR3 region has 16 residues.

This rearrangement joins TRBV6-4 to TRBJ1-2; D gene ambiguous. The length of the CDR3 is 14 residues. V was cut by 2 bases and J by 2 bases, with 9 bases left in between. In germline, CDR1 is MRHNA, CDR2 SNTAGT. The CDR3 coding sequence is TGTGCCAGCAGTGACGAGGGAACGAACTATGGCTACACCTTC. Translated: CASSDEGTNYGYTF.

The V and J genes are TRBV30 and TRBJ1-5; D gene ambiguous. This CDR3 region has 14 residues. The germline CDR1 and CDR2 sequences are GTSNPN and SVGIG (reference sequence). Trimming pared 3 bases from V and 0 bases from J, leaving 9 bases between. The CDR3 DNA follows: TGTGCCTGGAGCCGATTAGGTAGCAATCAGCCCCAGCATTTT. Translated: CAWSRLGSNQPQHF.

The rearrangement links TRBV27 to TRBJ2-1; TRBD2 agrees at 11 bases. The V gene's germline CDR1 is MNHEY and CDR2 SMNVEV (reference sequence). The CDR3 consists of 15 residues. With 6 bases clipped from V and 4 bases from J, the junction kept 5 bases outside the gene matches. In DNA form, the CDR3 reads TGTGCCAGCAGCCTTACTAGCGGGAGTTACAATGAGCAGTTCTTC. The encoded protein is CASSLTSGSYNEQFF.

The table lists this clone with a few counts. The V and J genes are TRBV5-4 and TRBJ1-1; 11 nucleotides match TRBD1. The V segment lost 0 bases and the J segment 0 bases; nucleotides outside the gene matches: 1. Germline lookup yields CDR1 SGHNT and CDR2 YYREEE (reference sequence). The CDR3 length is 16 residues. The CDR3 protein is CASSLGTGGMNTEAFF. Written as DNA, the CDR3 is TGTGCCAGCAGCTTGGGGACAGGGGGCATGAACACTGAAGCTTTCTTT.

This chain connects TRBV2 to TRBJ2-7, with D perhaps TRBD1 (5 bases). Trimming removed 1 base at V and 6 bases at J, with 13 bases between. CDR3 length: 14 amino acids. Per the germline V gene, CDR1 is SNHLY and CDR2 is FYNNEI. CDR3 region: CASSEVTDWREQYF. In DNA form, the CDR3 reads TGTGCCAGCAGTGAAGTGACAGATTGGCGCGAGCAGTACTTC.

The chain couples TRBV7-3 to TRBJ1-2; no clear D gene. V was pared by 0 bases and J by 6 bases, with 8 bases between. This CDR3 region has 13 residues. Germline V gene sequence: CDR1 SGHTA, CDR2 FQGTGA. Here the CDR3 DNA reads TGTGCCAGCAGCTTAACAGGAGGTGATGGCTACACCTTC. Residues: CASSLTGGDGYTF.

This chain uses TRBV27 with TRBJ2-2; 9 bases fit TRBD2. Germline values: CDR1 MNHEY, CDR2 SMNVEV (reference sequence). The CDR3 is made up of 17 amino acids. Unmatched junction bases numbered 9, after V lost 3 bases and J lost 4 bases. CDR3 sequence (DNA): TGTGCCAGCAGTTTTTCGGGGCTAGCGGGGACCACCGGGGAGCTGTTTTTT. As protein: CASSFSGLAGTTGELFF.

The V call is TRBV9, the J call TRBJ2-3; D ambiguous. The CDR3 extends over 16 amino acids. Germline V gene sequence: CDR1 SGDLS, CDR2 YYNGEE. The ends were cut back, 1 base at V and 0 bases at J, with 12 bases in the middle. The CDR3 reads CASSVTSPASTDTQYF. The CDR3 bases are TGTGCCAGCAGCGTAACGTCCCCAGCTAGCACAGATACGCAGTATTTT. The entire variable domain, with the rest obtained from reference TRBV9 and TRBJ2-3, is as follows: DSGVTQTPKHLITATGQRVTLRCSPRSGDLSVYWYQQSLDQGLQFLIQYYNGEERAKGNILERFSAQQFPDLHSELNLSSLELGDSALYFCASSVTSPASTDTQYFGPGTRLTVL.

V and J are TRBV7-9 and TRBJ2-1; 7 bases line up with TRBD1. Germline lookup yields CDR1 SEHNR and CDR2 FQNEAQ (reference sequence). The CDR3 is made up of 16 amino acids. V shed 2 bases and J 3 bases; nucleotides not matched to a gene: 7. The CDR3 reads CASSLWQGEFYNEQFF. The DNA of the CDR3 is TGTGCCAGCAGCTTATGGCAGGGGGAGTTCTACAATGAGCAGTTCTTC.

The chain employs TRBV21-1 and TRBJ2-2; no check of the table's D call, TRBD1, against the DNA was made. TRBV21-1 is labeled a pseudogene. The CDR3 totals 16 residues. DNA for the CDR3: TGTGCCAGCAGCGGACAAATGGACGGTAACACCGGGGAGCTGTTTTTT. It specifies CASSGQMDGNTGELFF.

The V and J genes are TRBV19 and TRBJ2-7, with D possibly matching TRBD1 (6 bases). This CDR3 spans 13 amino acids. Germline V gene sequence: CDR1 LNHDA, CDR2 SQIVND (reference sequence). V lost 6 bases and J 3 bases, leaving 12 bases between the germline ends. CDR3 bases: TGTGCCAGTAGCGAACAGGGCATCTACGAGCAGTACTTC. Protein sequence: CASSEQGIYEQYF.